This TCR beta chain originates from a study of shared clonotypes between healthy human individuals. Overall study: The plates for each donor numbered three CD4 naive, three CD4 memory, two CD8 naive and one CD8 memory. Study results and limitations: Non-shared clonotypes had lower generation probabilities than those shared by all four donors.

Comments on this clone: Its antigen is as yet unknown.

CDR1 is MNHEY, CDR2 SMNVEV, per germline (reference sequence). Trimming removed 7 bases from V and 5 bases from J; junction bases left unmatched: 13. This CDR3 has 17 residues. Negatively enriched CD4+ T cells were divided by CD45RA into naive and memory. Profiled with immunoSEQ multiplex PCR; TCRdb holds only in-frame clones, not every one. The sample yields approximately 1.4 million clones, 98% seen once. This receptor was obtained from a young man in good health. The sample consisted of naive CD4+ T cells sorted from blood. The subset: CD45RA+ positively selected. This chain links TRBV27 with TRBJ2-3; TRBD2 matches at 12 bases. CDR3 bases: TGTGCCAGCACCAAGTCCCGGACTAGCGGGAATGTAGATACGCAGTATTTT. Protein product: CASTKSRTSGNVDTQYF.